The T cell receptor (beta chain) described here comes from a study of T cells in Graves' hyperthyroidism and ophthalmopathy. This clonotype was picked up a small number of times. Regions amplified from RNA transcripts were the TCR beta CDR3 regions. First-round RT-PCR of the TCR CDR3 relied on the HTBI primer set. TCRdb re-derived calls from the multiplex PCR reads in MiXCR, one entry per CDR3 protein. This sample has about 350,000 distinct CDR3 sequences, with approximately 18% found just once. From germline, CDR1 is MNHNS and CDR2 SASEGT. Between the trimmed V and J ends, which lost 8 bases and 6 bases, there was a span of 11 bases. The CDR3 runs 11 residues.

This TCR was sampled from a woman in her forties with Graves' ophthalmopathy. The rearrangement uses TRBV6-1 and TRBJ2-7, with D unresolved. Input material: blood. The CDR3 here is CASSSLLEQYF. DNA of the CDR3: TGTGCCAGCTCGAGTCTGCTCGAGCAGTACTTC.